A single sample gave rise to the 13 T cell receptor beta chains below, sequenced in a study of T cells after yellow fever vaccination. TCRdb analysed the 5' RACE reads with MiXCR anew, one entry per CDR3 protein. The data show approximately 550,000 distinct CDR3 sequences, over 15% seen once. The starting material was PBMCs, obtained 15 days after the yellow fever booster vaccination. These TCRs come from a man between 25 and 39 years old who received the YFV17D yellow fever vaccine.

Only a few counts were recorded for this clonotype. The chain carries TRBV24-1 and TRBJ2-3; D is unclear. From germline, CDR1 is KGHDR and CDR2 SFDVKD. The CDR3 extends over 14 amino acids. V shed 3 bases and J shed 4 bases, with 10 bases lying between them. CDR3 DNA: TGTGCCACCAGTGATGGGGTTCAGGCAGATACGCAGTATTTT. Its translation is CATSDGVQADTQYF.

The rearrangement links TRBV20-1 to TRBJ1-5; TRBD1 is a possible D gene (6 bases). The germline gives CDR1 DFQATT, CDR2 SNEGSKA (reference sequence). Trimming shortened V by 3 bases and J by 2 bases, and 8 bases separated the two germline ends. This CDR3 is built from 13 residues. The CDR3 sequence: CSAREGGNQPQHF. The DNA for the CDR3 is TGCAGTGCTAGGGAGGGGGGCAATCAGCCCCAGCATTTT.

There are a few counts of this clonotype. This chain uses TRBV5-1 with TRBJ2-5; D unclear. V was shortened by 0 bases and J by 0 bases, with 6 bases between the two germline ends. CDR3 length: 14 residues. CDR1 and CDR2 from the germline V gene are SGHRS and YFSETQ. As DNA, the CDR3 is TGCGCCAGCAGCTTGGAATCGAACCAAGAGACCCAGTACTTC. It encodes CASSLESNQETQYF. The whole variable domain, remainder taken from reference TRBV5-1 and TRBJ2-5, is KAGVTQTPRYLIKTRGQQVTLSCSPISGHRSVSWYQQTPGQGLQFLFEYFSETQRNKGNFPGRFSGRQFSNSRSEMNVSTLELGDSALYLCASSLESNQETQYFGPGTRLLVL.

This chain uses TRBV25-1 with TRBJ2-7; D is possibly TRBD1 or TRBD2 (6 bases each). The V end lost 2 bases, the J end lost 7 bases, and 18 bases lay between the germline ends. The CDR3 has 15 amino acids. Germline CDR1 is MGHDK and CDR2 is SYGVNS. The DNA of the CDR3 is TGTGCCAGCAGTGAAAGGGGTTGGGGGGCGCGTGAGCAGTACTTC. It specifies CASSERGWGAREQYF.

This chain links TRBV5-1 with TRBJ2-3; the D is unclear. The CDR3 is made up of 13 amino acids. Germline V gene data show CDR1 as SGHRS and CDR2 as YFSETQ. Trimming shortened V by 6 bases and J by 10 bases, and 18 bases separated the two germline ends. The CDR3 loop is CASMVQPRTPQYF. DNA of the CDR3: TGCGCCAGCATGGTCCAGCCTCGAACTCCGCAGTATTTT.

The CDR3 nucleotides read TGTGCCAGCTATGGGACGCTTGGGGTTGAGCAGTTCTTC. This sequence encodes CASYGTLGVEQFF. This chain links TRBV25-1 with TRBJ2-1, with D possibly called TRBD1 or TRBD2 (5 bases each). V gave up 8 bases and J gave up 9 bases, with 17 bases separating them. Germline CDR1 reads MGHDK; CDR2 reads SYGVNS. This CDR3 is 13 amino acids long.

There are a few counts of this clonotype. The V call is TRBV5-6, the J call TRBJ2-3, with no clear D. CDR1 is SGHDT, CDR2 YYEEEE, per germline. V was trimmed by 4 bases and J by 0 bases, leaving 9 bases between them. The length of the CDR3 is 14 residues. In DNA, the CDR3 is TGTGCCAGCAGCGCGACCCCGAGCACAGATACGCAGTATTTT. Its translation: CASSATPSTDTQYF.

This clonotype turned up a few times. V is TRBV20-1 and J is TRBJ1-1, with D perhaps TRBD1 (5 bases). The germline V and J ends were trimmed by 5 bases and 4 bases, with 11 bases remaining between them. Germline assignment: CDR1 DFQATT and CDR2 SNEGSKA (reference sequence). The CDR3 totals 12 residues. CDR3 in DNA: TGCAGTGCTTACGGGGCGGGCACTGAAGCTTTCTTT. Translating it yields CSAYGAGTEAFF.

V usage is TRBV24-1 and J usage is TRBJ2-1, with TRBD2 matching 13 bases. V lost 4 bases, J lost 8 bases, and 4 bases stayed unmatched. The CDR3 sequence is 15 residues long. Germline CDR1 is KGHDR and CDR2 is SFDVKD. As DNA, the CDR3 is TGTGCCACCAGTGACCACGGACTAGCGGGAGATGAGCAGTTCTTC. Residues: CATSDHGLAGDEQFF.

This sequence joins TRBV3-1 and TRBJ2-2; D is undetermined. The CDR3 contains 13 residues. V lost 2 bases, J lost 4 bases, and 5 bases lay in between. The germline CDR1 and CDR2 sequences are LGHDT and YNNKEL (reference sequence). As DNA, the CDR3 is TGTGCCAGCAGCCAAAGTAGCACCGGGGAGCTGTTTTTT. It translates to CASSQSSTGELFF. Using reference TRBV3-1 and TRBJ2-2 for the parts outside the CDR3, the full variable domain is DTAVSQTPKYLVTQMGNDKSIKCEQNLGHDTMYWYKQDSKKFLKIMFSYNNKELIINETVPNRFSPKSPDKAHLNLHINSLELGDSAVYFCASSQSSTGELFFGEGSRLTVL.

This clonotype has just a few counts. The chain carries TRBV4-2 and TRBJ2-1, with D tentatively TRBD1 (5 bases). The CDR3 is 13 residues long. CDR1 LGHNA and CDR2 YNFKEQ come from the germline V gene. V lost 4 bases and J 6 bases, leaving 10 bases between the germline ends. CDR3 sequence reads: CASSRSQVNEQFF. CDR3 in DNA: TGTGCCAGCAGCCGGTCACAGGTCAATGAGCAGTTCTTC.

The chain is built from TRBV28 and TRBJ1-2, with TRBD1 matching 7 bases. Germline assignment: CDR1 MDHEN and CDR2 SYDVKM. Trimming at V came to 4 bases and at J to 7 bases, leaving 12 bases not matched to a gene. This CDR3 spans 15 amino acids. CDR3 sequence (DNA): TGTGCCAGCAGTTACTGGGAACAGGGGCAGGGTGGCTACACCTTC. Protein: CASSYWEQGQGGYTF.

This chain links TRBV11-2 with TRBJ2-1; 9 nucleotides line up with TRBD2. The CDR3 consists of 21 residues. V gave up 0 bases and J gave up 5 bases; unmatched junction bases: 20. Germline values: CDR1 SGHAT, CDR2 FQNNGV. The chain's CDR3 is CASSLDVTGGFRGRAHNEQFF. Written as DNA, the CDR3 is TGTGCCAGCAGCTTAGACGTGACAGGAGGTTTTCGCGGGAGGGCGCACAATGAGCAGTTCTTC.